This TCR beta chain derives from a study of human T cells and chemical hapten exposure. Time point denoted: patch test 2, 6 weeks after DPC sensitization. Regarding treatment: therapeutic diphenylcyclopropenone sensitization with weekly scalp DPC. CDR3 size: 16 residues. From germline, CDR1 is MNHNS and CDR2 SASEGT. The trim removed 4 bases at V and 0 bases at J, leaving 6 bases unmatched. A few counts support this clonotype. TCRdb independently ran MiXCR on the RACE reads; one entry per CDR3 protein. The sample includes 110,000 or so distinct CDR3 sequences, roughly a tenth of them seen just once. The rearrangement links TRBV6-1 to TRBJ1-5; 7 bases map to TRBD1. This TCR derives from a woman aged 40 to 55 with alopecia areata. Some clones in this sample may be carry-over from other donors' samples. The material was whole blood, obtained in connection with sensitization to the hapten diphenylcyclopropenone (DPC). The CDR3 bases are TGTGCCAGCAGTGCCACAGGGGAGGGTAGCAATCAGCCCCAGCATTTT. Translation gives CASSATGEGSNQPQHF.